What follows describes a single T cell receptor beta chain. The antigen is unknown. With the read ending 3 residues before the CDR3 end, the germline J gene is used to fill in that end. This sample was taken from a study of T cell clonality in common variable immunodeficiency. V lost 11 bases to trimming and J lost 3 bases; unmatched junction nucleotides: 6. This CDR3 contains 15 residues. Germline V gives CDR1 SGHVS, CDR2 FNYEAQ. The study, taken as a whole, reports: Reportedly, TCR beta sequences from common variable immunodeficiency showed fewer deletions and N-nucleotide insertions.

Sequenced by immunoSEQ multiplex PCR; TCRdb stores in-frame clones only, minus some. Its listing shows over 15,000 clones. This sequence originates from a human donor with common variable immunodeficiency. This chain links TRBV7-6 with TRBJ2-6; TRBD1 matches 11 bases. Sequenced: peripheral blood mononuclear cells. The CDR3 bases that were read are TGTGCCGGGGGACAGGGGGGATTTGGGGCCAACGTC. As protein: CAGGQGGFGANV. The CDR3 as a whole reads CAGGQGGFGANVLTF.